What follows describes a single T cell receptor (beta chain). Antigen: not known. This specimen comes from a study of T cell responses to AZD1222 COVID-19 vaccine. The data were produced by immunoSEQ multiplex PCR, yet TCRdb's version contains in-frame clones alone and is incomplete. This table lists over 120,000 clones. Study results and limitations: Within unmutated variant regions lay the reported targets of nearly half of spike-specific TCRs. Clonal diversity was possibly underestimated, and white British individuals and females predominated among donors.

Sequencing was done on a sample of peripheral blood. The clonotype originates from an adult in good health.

The CDR3 loop reads CASSQDLPITF. CDR3 DNA sequence: TGTGCCAGCAGCCAAGATCTGCCCATCACCTTC. The chain uses TRBV3-1 (or the pseudogene TRBV3-2) and TRBJ1-2; D not resolved. The CDR3 has 11 residues. V was shortened by 0 bases and J by 13 bases, with 9 bases between the two germline ends. Germline loops: CDR1 LGHDT, CDR2 YNNKEL (reference sequence).